The 27 T cell receptor beta chains below were found in one sample sequenced in a study of blood T cell repertoires in COVID-19. The assay was immunoSEQ multiplex PCR, and TCRdb's table has in-frame clones only and misses some. The data contain 150,000 to 200,000 clones, about three quarters of them seen just once; the ten biggest clones take up about 26%. The sample consisted of peripheral blood. The origin of the receptors is a woman in her sixties or seventies with acute or convalescent COVID-19.

The chain combines TRBV5-6 with TRBJ2-2, with 7 bases matching TRBD2. CDR1 is SGHDT and CDR2 is YYEEEE in the germline V gene. The V gene end was trimmed by 4 bases and the J gene end by 5 bases; junction bases not matched to a gene: 5. The CDR3 is 14 residues long. The CDR3 DNA follows: TGTGCCAGCAGCAAGGGAGGGCCGACCGGGGAGCTGTTTTTT. It is translated as CASSKGGPTGELFF.

This chain links TRBV6-6 with TRBJ1-4; TRBD1 matches at 9 bases. In germline, CDR1 is MNHNY, CDR2 SVGAGI (reference sequence). CDR3 size: 15 residues. V lost 4 bases, J lost 8 bases, and 8 bases stayed unmatched. This CDR3 reads CASSSLGQGREKLFF. CDR3 DNA sequence: TGTGCCAGCAGTTCCTTGGGACAGGGCAGGGAAAAACTGTTTTTT.

The chain carries TRBV6-5 and TRBJ1-1; D remains ambiguous. The germline V gene has CDR1 MNHEY and CDR2 SVGAGI. CDR3 length: 14 amino acids. Trimming left V 2 bases short and J 5 bases short, with 12 bases between. The CDR3 DNA is TGTGCCAGCAGTTACCGTCAACTGTATACTGAAGCTTTCTTT. It yields the protein CASSYRQLYTEAFF.

This rearrangement joins TRBV18 to TRBJ1-5; TRBD1 matches at 8 bases. V shed 5 bases and J 4 bases; nucleotides not matched to a gene: 7. From germline, CDR1 is KGHSH and CDR2 LQKENI. This CDR3 region has 15 residues. The CDR3 reads CASSASRDRNQPQHF. The CDR3 DNA sequence: TGTGCCAGCTCAGCCAGCCGGGACAGGAATCAGCCCCAGCATTTT.

The J gene is TRBJ2-5, the V gene TRBV25-1; TRBD2 matches 9 bases. The length of the CDR3 is 18 residues. V was pared by 6 bases and J by 2 bases, with 16 bases of the junction left unmatched. Germline values: CDR1 MGHDK, CDR2 SYGVNS. This CDR3 is CASRKGAGGRKLQETQYF. The CDR3 DNA is TGTGCCAGCAGGAAGGGAGCGGGGGGCCGTAAGCTACAAGAGACCCAGTACTTC.

The gene calls are TRBV6-1 and TRBJ1-5; the match to TRBD1 covers 10 bases. The CDR3 consists of 16 residues. Per germline, CDR1 MNHNS and CDR2 SASEGT. V was pared by 3 bases and J by 4 bases, with 6 bases of the junction left unmatched. Written as DNA, the CDR3 is TGTGCCAGCAGTGATCCCCGGGACAGGGGAAATCAGCCCCAGCATTTT. It codes for CASSDPRDRGNQPQHF.

This clone was recorded only once. The chain joins TRBV2 to TRBJ1-3; D not certain. The CDR3 has 15 amino acids. Germline-derived CDR1 and CDR2 are SNHLY and FYNNEI. V was cut by 6 bases and J by 0 bases, with 12 bases left in between. The CDR3 reads CASSWAGNSGNTIYF. CDR3 DNA sequence: TGTGCCAGCAGCTGGGCCGGGAACTCTGGAAACACCATATATTTT.

The chain combines TRBV2 with TRBJ2-2; tentatively, D is TRBD2 (6 bases). Germline CDR1 reads SNHLY; CDR2 reads FYNNEI. The CDR3 covers 15 residues. V was pared by 1 base and J by 4 bases, with 10 bases between. The CDR3 DNA reads as TGTGCCAGCAGTGAAGACGGGACTGGCACCGGGGAGCTGTTTTTT. Translating gives CASSEDGTGTGELFF.

This clone was detected a few times. The chain combines TRBV5-1 with TRBJ2-2; D possibly corresponds to TRBD2 (5 bases). The CDR3 runs 15 residues. CDR1 SGHRS and CDR2 YFSETQ come from the germline V gene. Deletions cut 4 bases from V and 0 bases from J, with 10 bases between. CDR3 region: CASSMTTANTGELFF. The CDR3 bases are TGCGCCAGCAGCATGACTACAGCGAACACCGGGGAGCTGTTTTTT. The variable domain in full, completed from reference TRBV5-1 and TRBJ2-2, reads KAGVTQTPRYLIKTRGQQVTLSCSPISGHRSVSWYQQTPGQGLQFLFEYFSETQRNKGNFPGRFSGRQFSNSRSEMNVSTLELGDSALYLCASSMTTANTGELFFGEGSRLTVL.

V is TRBV4-2 and J is TRBJ2-5, with 7 bases aligning to TRBD1. The CDR3 totals 16 residues. Unmatched junction bases numbered 11, after V lost 5 bases and J lost 2 bases. Germline V gene lookup returns CDR1 LGHNA and CDR2 YNFKEQ. CDR3 loop: CASSKGFDRDQETQYF. CDR3 DNA sequence: TGTGCCAGCAGCAAGGGGTTTGACAGGGATCAAGAGACCCAGTACTTC.

The chain carries TRBV6-1 and TRBJ1-6, with a tentative D call TRBD1 (5 bases). This CDR3 contains 17 residues. Germline-derived CDR1 and CDR2 are MNHNS and SASEGT. With 3 bases removed from V and 6 bases from J, the gap between germline ends came to 18 bases. CDR3 residues: CASSEGGVWIPNSPLHF. Here the CDR3 DNA reads TGTGCCAGCAGTGAGGGGGGGGTATGGATTCCTAATTCACCCCTCCACTTT.

The chain links TRBV10-3 to TRBJ1-5; tentatively, D is TRBD1 (5 bases). This CDR3 is 14 amino acids long. CDR1 ENHRY and CDR2 SYGVKD come from the germline V gene. Trimming removed 3 bases at V and 6 bases at J, with 12 bases between. The CDR3 is CAISDGRGTQPQHF. The CDR3, as DNA: TGTGCCATCAGTGATGGGAGGGGAACTCAGCCCCAGCATTTT.

This chain connects TRBV7-9 to TRBJ1-5; D gene uncertain. Trimming removed 3 bases from V and 2 bases from J, with 2 bases in between. Per germline, CDR1 SEHNR and CDR2 FQNEAQ (reference sequence). This CDR3 has 12 residues. The DNA for the CDR3 is TGTGCCAGCAGCTTCGGCAATCAGCCCCAGCATTTT. This codes for CASSFGNQPQHF.

The chain is built from TRBV21-1 and TRBJ2-7; the DNA was not compared with TRBD2, the D call given in the table. TRBV21-1 is assigned pseudogene status. CDR3 length: 14 residues. The CDR3 bases are TGTGCCAGCAACCGGACTAGCGGGACCTACGAGCAGTACTTC. Amino acid sequence: CASNRTSGTYEQYF.

This chain joins TRBV4-1 and TRBJ1-2; D uncertain. This CDR3 comprises 14 residues. The V end lost 4 bases, the J end lost 3 bases, and 12 bases lay between the germline ends. Germline CDR1 is MGHRA and CDR2 is YSYEKL. The chain's CDR3 is CASSLRLGDYGYTF. CDR3 nucleotide sequence: TGCGCCAGCAGCCTACGTCTCGGGGACTATGGCTACACCTTC.

The chain recombines TRBV6-6 with TRBJ1-5; TRBD1 is a possible D gene (6 bases). Germline assignment: CDR1 MNHNY and CDR2 SVGAGI (reference sequence). With 6 bases removed from V and 1 base from J, the gap between germline ends came to 13 bases. The CDR3 is 15 amino acids. This CDR3 is CASSIGQLSNQPQHF. In DNA form, the CDR3 reads TGTGCCAGCAGCATCGGACAGTTGAGCAATCAGCCCCAGCATTTT.

V is TRBV10-3 and J is TRBJ1-6; D might be TRBD1 (5 bases). This CDR3 contains 14 residues. Per germline, CDR1 ENHRY and CDR2 SYGVKD. Deletions cut 2 bases from V and 9 bases from J, with 11 bases between. The CDR3 DNA is TGTGCCATCAGTGAGGACAGAAGTGGTTCACCCCTCCACTTT. It encodes CAISEDRSGSPLHF.

This clone was seen a single time. The rearrangement joins TRBV6-4 to TRBJ2-3; 9 nucleotides agree with TRBD1. From germline, CDR1 is MRHNA and CDR2 SNTAGT. V trimming: 4 bases; J trimming: 1 base; junction bases outside the gene matches: 6. This CDR3 has 16 residues. In DNA form, the CDR3 reads TGTGCCAGCAGTGTGGACAGGGGAGGAGGCACAGATACGCAGTATTTT. Translation gives CASSVDRGGGTDTQYF.

The rearrangement uses TRBV7-8 and TRBJ2-7, with TRBD2 identical over 13 bases. The V gene end was trimmed by 4 bases and the J gene end by 6 bases; junction bases not matched to a gene: 9. The CDR3 is 16 amino acids. CDR1 and CDR2 from the germline V gene are SGHVS and FQNEAQ. The CDR3 loop is CASSSLLAGGQREQYF. CDR3 DNA sequence: TGTGCCAGCAGCTCCCTACTAGCGGGAGGGCAGCGCGAGCAGTACTTC.

The chain couples TRBV30 to TRBJ2-3, with 7 positions matching TRBD1. The CDR3 loop spans 13 amino acids. V lost 8 bases and J lost 3; bases outside the gene matches: 8. Per the germline V gene, CDR1 is GTSNPN and CDR2 is SVGIG (reference sequence). CDR3 DNA sequence: TGTGCCCAAGGGACAGCAAATACAGATACGCAGTATTTT. This codes for CAQGTANTDTQYF.

The chain uses TRBV9 and TRBJ2-1; no firm D call. The CDR3 contains 15 residues. Trimming took off 2 bases at V and 10 bases at J, with 19 bases between the two ends. CDR1 is SGDLS and CDR2 is YYNGEE in the germline V gene. The CDR3 protein is CASSVSLNPLEEQFF. The CDR3 bases are TGTGCCAGCAGCGTCTCCCTTAACCCACTGGAGGAGCAGTTCTTC.

The chain recombines TRBV18 with TRBJ1-6, with D unresolved. The V gene lost 1 base and the J gene lost 7 bases, with 11 bases spanning the gap. Germline V CDR1 and CDR2: KGHSH, LQKENI. The CDR3 length is 15 residues. CDR3 coding DNA: TGTGCCAGCTCACCACAGGGAGGAGACAATTCACCCCTCCACTTT. Encoded protein: CASSPQGGDNSPLHF.

The chain has TRBV7-2 and TRBJ2-3; the D is unclear. V was clipped by 5 bases and J by 2 bases, with 14 bases between them. This CDR3 has 15 amino acids. In germline, CDR1 is SGHTA, CDR2 FQGNSA. The CDR3 here is CASSRQAQITDTQYF. CDR3 DNA sequence: TGTGCCAGCAGCCGTCAAGCGCAGATCACAGATACGCAGTATTTT.

The V call is TRBV30, the J call TRBJ1-1; D gene ambiguous. V was clipped by 7 bases and J by 1 base, with 19 bases between them. The CDR3 has 15 residues. Looked up from germline, CDR1 is GTSNPN and CDR2 is SVGIG (reference sequence). This CDR3 is CAYKTPLRENTEAFF. Here the CDR3 DNA reads TGTGCCTATAAAACGCCCCTGCGGGAGAACACTGAAGCTTTCTTT. The entire variable domain, with the rest obtained from reference TRBV30 and TRBJ1-1, is as follows: SQTIHQWPATLVQPVGSPLSLECTVEGTSNPNLYWYRQAAGRGLQLLFYSVGIGQISSEVPQNLSASRPQDRQFILSSKKLLLSDSGFYLCAYKTPLRENTEAFFGQGTRLTVV.

This rearrangement joins TRBV4-1 to TRBJ1-2, with 10 bases aligning to TRBD1. Trimming at V came to 4 bases and at J to 5 bases, leaving 10 bases not matched to a gene. The CDR3 sequence is 16 residues long. From germline, CDR1 is MGHRA and CDR2 YSYEKL. The CDR3 spells CASSLYGQGEMYGYTF. DNA for the CDR3: TGCGCCAGCAGCCTATATGGACAGGGGGAAATGTATGGCTACACCTTC.

The chain carries TRBV28 and TRBJ2-7, with TRBD1 as a possible D gene (6 bases). The germline CDR1 and CDR2 sequences are MDHEN and SYDVKM. The CDR3 has 13 amino acids. The V end was cut by 7 bases, the J end by 3 bases, with 13 bases between. The CDR3 nucleotides read TGTGCCAGCACCACAGGGAACGGCTACGAGCAGTACTTC. It is translated as CASTTGNGYEQYF.

This clone was seen more than once but under ten times. The chain is built from TRBV29-1 and TRBJ1-4; TRBD1 matches at 7 bases. This CDR3 is 13 amino acids long. In germline, CDR1 is SQVTM, CDR2 ANQGSEA. The ends lost 7 bases at V and 10 bases at J; junction bases unmatched: 12. This CDR3 is CSAQRQGESKLFF. CDR3 nucleotide sequence: TGCAGCGCGCAACGGCAGGGGGAATCAAAACTGTTTTTT.